Below are 21 T cell receptor beta chains sequenced from a single sample in a study of T-cell memory formation after mild COVID-19. From the 5' RACE reads, TCRdb called clonotypes with MiXCR, one entry per CDR3 protein. The sample holds under 350,000 distinct CDR3 sequences, 15% to 20% seen once. Sequencing was performed on PBMCs or a T cell subset sorted from them (not recorded which). The receptors here all came from a man between 18 and 35 years old who had mild COVID-19 (a few samples of this study predate the infection). Cell type and time point are not known.

This clonotype was counted a few times. The rearrangement links TRBV7-9 to TRBJ2-5; D assignment may be TRBD1 or TRBD2 (5 bases each). CDR3 length equals 15 residues. V was cut by 5 bases and J by 4 bases, with 17 bases left in between. Germline V lookup: CDR1 SEHNR, CDR2 FQNEAQ (reference sequence). The CDR3 reads CASSDPERGRETQYF. CDR3 bases: TGTGCCAGCAGCGACCCGGAGAGGGGCCGAGAGACCCAGTACTTC.

This CDR3 reads CASSFLGTHTDTQYF. In DNA, the CDR3 is TGTGCCAGCAGCTTTTTAGGTACCCACACAGATACGCAGTATTTT. The rearrangement uses TRBV7-8 and TRBJ2-3, with D hard to call. There are 15 residues in the CDR3. The V gene's germline CDR1 is SGHVS and CDR2 FQNEAQ. The germline V and J ends were trimmed by 3 bases and 2 bases, with 12 bases remaining between them.

Ten or more counts support this clonotype. The J gene is TRBJ1-2, the V gene TRBV4-3; D remains unclear. CDR3 length: 12 residues. Trimming pared 4 bases from V and 8 bases from J, leaving 11 bases between. Germline V gene data show CDR1 as LGHNA and CDR2 as YSLEER. The CDR3 protein is CASSRRSGGYTF. The CDR3 DNA reads TGCGCCAGCAGCCGCCGATCTGGAGGCTACACCTTC.

Comment on this clonotype: The junction does not match germline at one end; this may be a read error. The chain carries TRBV2 and TRBJ1-2; 7 nucleotides align to TRBD1. CDR1 SNHLY and CDR2 FYNNEI come from the germline V gene. This CDR3 is built from 15 residues. The CDR3 DNA reads TGTGCCAGCAGGGAGACCGGGACAGTGGGTAGAGGCTGCACCTTC. Translation gives CASRETGTVGRGCTF.

This clonotype was seen many times. This chain links TRBV24-1 with TRBJ2-1, with D possibly matching TRBD2 (6 bases). CDR1 and CDR2 (germline): KGHDR, SFDVKD. This CDR3 region has 15 residues. V was clipped by 7 bases and J by 0 bases, with 12 bases between them. CDR3 region: CATSRRGSSYNEQFF. DNA for the CDR3: TGTGCCACCAGCCGGAGGGGATCCTCCTACAATGAGCAGTTCTTC.

This clonotype was seen many times. The chain employs TRBV7-2 and TRBJ2-5, with D unresolved. V lost 0 bases and J 2 bases, leaving 7 bases between the germline ends. Per germline, CDR1 SGHTA and CDR2 FQGNSA. This CDR3 has 14 residues. This CDR3 is CASSLAAVQETQYF. The CDR3 DNA reads TGTGCCAGCAGCTTAGCGGCCGTTCAAGAGACCCAGTACTTC. Based on the CDR3 plus reference TRBV7-2 and TRBJ2-5, the full variable domain is GAGVSQSPSNKVTEKGKDVELRCDPISGHTALYWYRQSLGQGLEFLIYFQGNSAPDKSGLPSDRFSAERTGGSVSTLTIQRTQQEDSAVYLCASSLAAVQETQYFGPGTRLLVL.

V usage is TRBV6-5 and J usage is TRBJ1-2, with D unresolved. In germline, CDR1 is MNHEY, CDR2 SVGAGI. Trimming took 5 bases from V and 4 from J, leaving 11 bases between them. CDR3 length equals 13 residues. DNA of the CDR3: TGTGCCAGCAGTCCTGGGAATTCCTATGGCTACACCTTC. It is translated as CASSPGNSYGYTF.

The sample holds many counts of this clonotype. The chain recombines TRBV28 with TRBJ1-1; no clear D. The CDR3 spans 13 residues. In germline, CDR1 is MDHEN, CDR2 SYDVKM. The ends were cut back, 5 bases at V and 2 bases at J, with 9 bases in the middle. The CDR3 here is CASSEWPNTEAFF. As DNA, the CDR3 is TGTGCCAGCAGTGAATGGCCAAACACTGAAGCTTTCTTT.

The table lists this clonotype with many counts. The rearrangement uses TRBV7-2 and TRBJ2-4; TRBD1 is a possible D gene (6 bases). The V gene's germline CDR1 is SGHTA and CDR2 FQGNSA. The V and J ends lost 5 bases and 4 bases respectively, with 9 bases between them. This CDR3 has 13 residues. CDR3 loop: CASSLGQKNIQYF. The CDR3 DNA is TGTGCCAGCAGCCTAGGACAGAAAAACATTCAGTACTTC. The variable domain in full, completed from reference TRBV7-2 and TRBJ2-4, reads GAGVSQSPSNKVTEKGKDVELRCDPISGHTALYWYRQSLGQGLEFLIYFQGNSAPDKSGLPSDRFSAERTGGSVSTLTIQRTQQEDSAVYLCASSLGQKNIQYFGAGTRLSVL.

This chain connects TRBV29-1 to TRBJ2-3; 7 bases map to TRBD1. This CDR3 has 13 amino acids. From germline, CDR1 is SQVTM and CDR2 ANQGSEA. The junction had 6 bases not matched to a gene; V was cut back by 3 bases and J by 6 bases. CDR3 loop: CSVDRGKRDTQYF. The CDR3 DNA is TGCAGCGTTGACAGGGGGAAGAGGGATACGCAGTATTTT.

The chain employs TRBV28 and TRBJ2-7; D is undetermined. This CDR3 spans 13 amino acids. V was cut by 8 bases and J by 0 bases, with 11 bases left in between. The germline V gene encodes CDR1 MDHEN and CDR2 SYDVKM. CDR3 sequence: CASGWRSSYEQYV. CDR3 nucleotide sequence: TGTGCCAGCGGTTGGAGAAGCTCCTACGAGCAGTACGTC.

This clonotype turned up a few times. This chain's CDR3 is CSAPMLAGVETQYF. The CDR3 DNA reads TGCAGTGCTCCCATGCTAGCGGGGGTAGAGACCCAGTACTTC. This rearrangement joins TRBV20-1 to TRBJ2-5, with 10 bases lining up with TRBD2. The CDR3 length is 14 residues. The V gene end was trimmed by 5 bases and the J gene end by 4 bases; junction bases not matched to a gene: 7. Germline-derived CDR1 and CDR2 are DFQATT and SNEGSKA (reference sequence).

The chain uses TRBV19 and TRBJ1-2, with 10 nucleotides matching TRBD1. Germline V CDR1 and CDR2: LNHDA, SQIVND (reference sequence). Trimming at V came to 6 bases and at J to 7 bases, leaving 5 bases not matched to a gene. This CDR3 is built from 13 residues. The CDR3 bases are TGTGCCAGTAGCCGACAGGGGGCGCTTGGCTACACCTTC. Protein product: CASSRQGALGYTF.

The gene calls are TRBV27 and TRBJ1-1, with D tentatively TRBD1 (6 bases). This CDR3 region has 13 residues. Between the trimmed V and J ends, which lost 8 bases and 4 bases, there was a span of 14 bases. The germline V gene encodes CDR1 MNHEY and CDR2 SMNVEV (reference sequence). The CDR3 reads CASGVTGLTEAFF. CDR3 nucleotide sequence: TGTGCCAGCGGAGTTACAGGGCTCACTGAAGCTTTCTTT.

The chain has TRBV5-1 and TRBJ2-1, with 10 bases aligning to TRBD1. Trimming at V came to 0 bases and at J to 2 bases, leaving 5 bases not matched to a gene. CDR1 is SGHRS, CDR2 YFSETQ, per germline. The CDR3 is 17 amino acids. The CDR3 protein is CASSLAGQGWPYNEQFF. The CDR3 DNA is TGCGCCAGCAGCTTGGCGGGACAGGGGTGGCCCTACAATGAGCAGTTCTTC.

This clonotype has only a few counts. J is TRBJ1-4 and V is TRBV6-1; D remains unclear. CDR1 is MNHNS and CDR2 is SASEGT in the germline V gene. There are 15 residues in the CDR3. The germline V and J ends were trimmed by 4 bases and 4 bases, with 13 bases remaining between them. CDR3 DNA sequence: TGTGCCAGCAGTGTCCATTGGCTTGGTAATGAAAAACTGTTTTTT. Amino acids: CASSVHWLGNEKLFF.

The chain combines TRBV24-1 with TRBJ2-3, with a weak D call TRBD2 (5 bases). The CDR3 has 13 residues. The V gene lost 6 bases and the J gene lost 4 bases, with 10 bases spanning the gap. The V gene's germline CDR1 is KGHDR and CDR2 SFDVKD. The CDR3 nucleotides read TGTGCCACCAGTCCCCCAGCGGCAGATACGCAGTATTTT. It specifies CATSPPAADTQYF.

The J gene is TRBJ2-5, the V gene TRBV2, with a weak D call TRBD1 (5 bases). Germline V gene sequence: CDR1 SNHLY, CDR2 FYNNEI. Trimming left V 10 bases short and J 1 base short, with 7 bases between. The CDR3 is 11 residues long. In DNA form, the CDR3 reads TGTGCCACGACAGTCCAAGAGACCCAGTACTTC. Its protein is CATTVQETQYF. Based on the CDR3 plus reference TRBV2 and TRBJ2-5, the full variable domain is EPEVTQTPSHQVTQMGQEVILRCVPISNHLYFYWYRQILGQKVEFLVSFYNNEISEKSEIFDDQFSVERPDGSNFTLKIRSTKLEDSAMYFCATTVQETQYFGPGTRLLVL.

This clonotype has a handful of counts. This rearrangement joins TRBV12-5 to TRBJ1-5; D unresolved. V was trimmed by 1 base and J by 0 bases, leaving 7 bases between them. In germline, CDR1 is LGHNT, CDR2 FRNRAP. The CDR3 runs to 15 residues. In DNA form, the CDR3 reads TGTGCTAGTGGTTTGGCGCAGGATAGCAATCAGCCCCAGCATTTT. This encodes CASGLAQDSNQPQHF.

The rearrangement joins TRBV13 to TRBJ2-7; the D gene is possibly TRBD1 (6 bases). Trimming took off 4 bases at V and 3 bases at J, with 10 bases between the two ends. The CDR3 is 13 amino acids. The germline V gene has CDR1 PRHDT and CDR2 FYEKMQ (reference sequence). CDR3 protein: CASSSQGFYEQYF. CDR3 in DNA: TGTGCCAGCAGCTCCCAGGGGTTCTACGAGCAGTACTTC.

This clonotype turned up a few times. The chain links TRBV30 to TRBJ2-3; tentatively, D is TRBD1 (5 bases). Germline V gives CDR1 GTSNPN, CDR2 SVGIG (reference sequence). V shed 0 bases and J shed 0 bases, with 16 bases lying between them. The CDR3 has 17 amino acids. The CDR3 protein is CAWSVSHGRVSTDTQYF. CDR3 bases: TGTGCCTGGAGTGTATCCCACGGCAGGGTCAGCACAGATACGCAGTATTTT. The full variable domain, completed using reference TRBV30 and TRBJ2-3, is SQTIHQWPATLVQPVGSPLSLECTVEGTSNPNLYWYRQAAGRGLQLLFYSVGIGQISSEVPQNLSASRPQDRQFILSSKKLLLSDSGFYLCAWSVSHGRVSTDTQYFGPGTRLTVL.